This entry describes one T cell receptor beta chain. What antigen it recognizes has not been identified. No per-base quality is available; no much larger clone lies one base away. The cohort was made up of 500 to 800 healthy bone marrow donors. At the time of sampling, all cohort members were nominally healthy, though unrecorded immune exposures were likely present. The donor tested CMV seronegative, placing the donor among the 350 to 400 seronegative members of the cohort. Every donor gave a peripheral blood sample, and the peripheral blood mononuclear cells from that sample were used for TCR beta sequencing. Genomic DNA was extracted from the blood cell samples with the Qiagen DNeasy Blood Extraction Kit. The data derive from a study of cytomegalovirus exposure and HLA in healthy donors (dated by TCRdb to 2016 to 2017). Looking at the study overall: An earlier analysis of approximately 550 of the donors reported roughly 270 Gb of sequence data and 120 million or so unique TCR beta sequences from some 180 million T cells. In a later genetic analysis, genome-wide SNP genotypes for about 65% of the 666 donors were used, and that subset was treated as a discovery cohort. In an earlier analysis of 500 to 650 of the donors, high-throughput TCR beta sequencing was used to judge whether each TCR beta V gene segment behaved as functional or pseudogenic. Typing coverage differed by locus: A, B, C, DRB1 and DQB1 were typed in about 620-630 donors, DQA1 in approximately 520, DPA1 in approximately 600, and DPB1 in roughly 450. The genetic ancestry cluster associated with self-reported Caucasian donors included approximately 85% of the approximately 410 genotyped donors. Among several hundred genotyped donors of the cohort, an average of around 250,000 unique TCR beta nucleotide sequences was sequenced per donor, of which 15% to 20% were non-productive. Roughly 5 DR-DQ haplotypes were handled as single units for association and clustering because linkage in the cohort was strong. Every discovery cohort repertoire had been produced on one sequencing platform. Using immunosequencing, the study profiled T cell repertoires from about 610 subjects and related those repertoires to cytomegalovirus serostatus. A separate validation cohort of approximately 130 different subjects was used in addition to the approximately 700-subject first cohort. A later analysis re-analyzed previously published TCR beta repertoires from 550 to 700 donors and added high-resolution HLA genotyping to study TCR occurrence patterns. Around 300 gigabases of sequencing data and tens of millions of unique TCR sequences were included in an early release covering several hundred HLA-typed donors. HLA typing included class I and class II loci at four-digit resolution. Donor age, sex, ethnicity and CMV serostatus were collected together with the repertoire data. The study was designed to test whether signatures of past pathogen exposure could be identified by cataloging public T cell receptors. To predict cytomegalovirus infection status, the study combined high-throughput TCR immunosequencing, statistical association of individual TCRs with disease status, and machine learning. Rather than using new phenotypic data, the later analysis identified candidate immune exposures from TCR beta sequences and from how often those sequences occurred across donors.

For this chain, trimming is 4 bases at the V end and 5 bases at the J end, and the number of junction bases without a gene match is 8. CDR1 and CDR2 (SGHRS, YFSETQ) derive from the germline V gene. From its cysteine to its phenylalanine, the CDR3 spans 14 amino acids. The DNA shown is the 42-base CDR3, in frame from base 1. Here is what the overall study found, with its caveats: Specific HLA alleles were associated with 16,951 TCR beta sequences at a false discovery rate of 0.05 in a later analysis. According to a later analysis, most CMV-associated TCR beta chains appeared to be HLA-restricted, and the HLA associations seemed to be driven largely by CMV exposure. While some public TCRs were present in many individuals, most TCR sequences turned up only very rarely across donors. In a later genetic analysis, fewer N-insertions in productive TCRs were reported among donors in an Asian-associated ancestry cluster than the roughly 710-donor mean. A later analysis found that TCR association rates varied across HLA loci, with DRB1 alleles showing the most associated TCRs and HLA-C alleles the fewest. Broadly in line with IMGT annotations, most TCR beta V segments showed up in productive rearrangements about 87% or about 30% of the time in an earlier analysis of several hundred of the donors. Three of the identified cytomegalovirus-associated TCR beta chains were confirmed in vitro to be specific for cytomegalovirus antigens. In both the original and validation cohorts, the classifier was reported to diagnose cytomegalovirus status with high specificity and sensitivity. Because HLA typing was unavailable for some donors at each locus, only the typed subset was used in association tests. Roughly uniform sequencing depth across donors was assumed in presence/absence analyses, although this assumption may not hold. According to the authors, the approach could potentially be generalized to other disease states and immunological phenotypes. Because counts were too low, approximately 15 rarely observed V segments, including chromosome 9 orphons, were excluded from the earlier analysis of several hundred of the donors. A group of highly shared sequence variants was considered likely to be a technical artifact of the sequencing pipeline. Several of the top co-occurrence clusters appeared to be linked to parvovirus B19, influenza, CMV and Epstein-Barr virus, according to a later analysis. CMV serostatus was the only immune exposure information available for the cohort. Strong co-occurrence of HLA alleles, especially DR and DQ, made assigning TCR associations to individual alleles difficult. The study gave a list of roughly 150 TCR beta chains associated with cytomegalovirus. The 87-base-pair reads could not distinguish some IMGT-functional V segments, including TRBV6-2 and TRBV6-3, so those segments were excluded. The cohort was sequenced for TCR beta chains only, and without alpha or paired-chain data the features that could be detected were limited. Linkage disequilibrium might explain the correlated functional status among segregating V segments, but an unknown experimental factor could not be excluded. A further reported finding was that TCR beta sequences accurately predicted the HLA-A and HLA-B alleles for most subjects in the first cohort. Compared with equally common non-associated chains, HLA-associated TCR beta chains in a later analysis were more clonally expanded and had lower generation probabilities. A later genetic analysis associated a missense DCLRE1C variant with V-gene and J-gene trimming of TCR beta chains, and an independent cohort replicated the association.

The library came from the immunoSEQ multiplex PCR assay. A mixture of 60 forward primers for TCR Vbeta segments and 13 reverse primers for TCR Jbeta segments was used in the multiplex PCR. A multiplex PCR assay on genomic DNA amplified the CDR3 region of rearranged TCR beta genes. The amplified TCR beta libraries were sequenced on the Illumina HiSeq System as 87-base-pair reads. Regarding the original processing steps: A later analysis tallied 70 million to 100 million unique TCR beta chains across the 650 to 750 repertoires, and approximately 12 million of those chains were shared by two or more donors. To remove PCR and sequencing errors, raw reads were error-corrected and collapsed into unique sequences using a nearest-neighbor algorithm that merged closely related sequences. To assign V, D and J gene segments, CDR3 sequences were aligned to IMGT reference sequences. Each retained sequence needed at least a six-nucleotide match to both a V gene segment and a J gene segment. A rearrangement counted as productive if the CDR3 had no stop codons and remained in frame with V and J, and every other rearrangement counted as non-productive. CDR3 was defined by IMGT convention, running from the second conserved V-encoded cysteine to the conserved J-encoded phenylalanine. The earlier analysis of 500 to 600 of the donors excluded sequences that lacked an unambiguous match to a single V gene segment. In an earlier analysis of a few hundred of the donors, V segments were called functional above 56.7% productive rearrangements and were called segregating when the between-donor standard deviation exceeded 5%. To diagnose cytomegalovirus status from the catalog of TCR beta chain sequences, a statistical classification framework was built. A later analysis assigned V and J genes by comparing TCR nucleotide sequences with IMGT/GENE-DB human TR gene sequences. In a later analysis, CDR3 sequences and most-parsimonious VDJ recombination scenarios were assigned using the TCRdist pipeline. In a later analysis, each TCR beta chain was defined by its CDR3 amino acid sequence together with its V-gene family, and reads lacking a unique V-gene family were excluded. As a way to deal with suspected cross-contamination and a sequencing artifact, a later analysis dropped approximately 570 nucleotide sequences that were highly shared and had low generation probability. A later analysis calculated a clonal expansion index for each public chain from normalized within-repertoire ranks of inferred template counts. In a later analysis, generation probabilities were computed using a VDJ recombination model fitted to out-of-frame rearrangements, and the results were checked against IGoR. Hypergeometric tests were used in a later analysis to score TCR-TCR, TCR-HLA and TCR-CMV co-occurrence, with a repertoire-size bias correction applied to the TCR pairs. A later analysis estimated false discovery rates by permuting HLA or CMV assignments 20 times. A later analysis grouped co-occurring TCRs with DBSCAN, adding TCRdist sequence similarity when clustering within HLA-allele-positive subsets. Repertoires with fewer than 30,000 or more than 120,000 public chains were left out of co-occurrence clustering, as were about 5 repertoires with anomalous nucleotide sharing. Not all clones reach the TCRdb copy of this immuneACCESS table, which keeps in-frame sequences only. Checked studies attribute under half of the gap to unresolved V genes and leave the rest unexplained. D and trimming come from the DNA, and the V and J calls and clone size come from that table. The sample has 60,000 or so clones on record, approximately 80% of them singletons. The leading ten clones occupy less than 3% of the sample.

The TCR was taken from a female donor in good health and CMV-seronegative. Here the chain combines TRBV5-1 and TRBJ2-7; 8 nucleotides in the junction match TRBD1. The sample was PBMCs. For the CDR3, the sequence is CASSQRQGSNEQYF. The nucleotides are TGCGCCAGCAGCCAACGACAGGGGTCGAACGAGCAGTACTTC.